The source of this T cell receptor beta chain is a study of blood T cell repertoires in COVID-19. For the study at large: There were acute and convalescent COVID-19 samples, and they came from the United States, Italy and Spain.

Method: immunoSEQ multiplex PCR; TCRdb's copy keeps in-frame clones and lacks some. The table includes about 300,000 clones, 70% to 90% detected once. V was pared by 6 bases and J by 1 base, with 4 bases between. Germline CDR1 reads MNHEY; CDR2 reads SVGEGT. The CDR3 is made up of 13 amino acids. In terms of age and location, participants ranged from about 18 to 100 years and lived in around 22 US areas. Two negative PCRs, clearance, or symptom resolution were required of recovered Cohort 3 donors. Specimen: PBMCs or T cells enriched from blood (not recorded which). The V gene is TRBV6-2 or TRBV6-3, the J gene TRBJ2-6; no definite D call. This receptor was obtained from a woman aged 18 to 35 who had recovered from COVID-19. The CDR3 loop reads CASSSSGANVLTF. CDR3 nucleotide sequence: TGTGCCAGCAGCTCGTCTGGGGCCAACGTCCTGACTTTC.